This T cell receptor beta chain was observed in a study of T cell repertoires in cytomegalovirus infection. Turning to the study itself: Public signatures in TCR beta pointed to CMV infection and matching HLA type. The study, taken as a whole, reports: The study identified carriers of CMV plus the relevant HLA from cumulative public TCR beta family frequency. There were HLA-C-restricted CMV-specific TCR beta clonotypes dominating the ex vivo response.

CDR1 and CDR2 from the germline V gene are SGHRS and YFSETQ. The CDR3 contains 13 residues. V was trimmed by 1 base and J by 4 bases, leaving 8 bases between them. Using its own MiXCR run on the reads, TCRdb lists one record per CDR3 protein. This sample has 680,000 or so distinct CDR3 sequences, with 35% found just once. This clonotype was counted between two and nine times. Its antigen is unknown. The receptor's source is a human donor in good health (CMV status not recorded). Some clones in this sample may be carry-over from other donors' samples. Sample: PBMCs. V gene TRBV5-1 combines with J gene TRBJ1-2, with D unresolved. The CDR3 region is CASSLTSAYGYTF. Here the CDR3 DNA reads TGCGCCAGCAGCTTGACGTCAGCCTATGGCTACACCTTC.